The 12 T cell receptor beta chains presented below share a single source sample, sequenced in a study of radiotherapy plus CTLA-4 blockade in lung cancer. Using immunoSEQ multiplex PCR, the repertoire was profiled, and TCRdb retains in-frame clones only, with some absent. The sample lists about 54,000 clones, more than 60% occurring once. The sample in question was peripheral blood, obtained from a patient treated with radiotherapy plus ipilimumab. Receptors originate from a human donor with non-small cell lung cancer who had a partial response to radiotherapy plus ipilimumab.

The chain has TRBV27 and TRBJ2-7; 8 nucleotides align to TRBD1. The germline V gene has CDR1 MNHEY and CDR2 SMNVEV (reference sequence). J was trimmed by 2 bases and V by 6 bases; bases with no gene match: 9. The CDR3 is made up of 15 amino acids. This CDR3 reads CASSSRGTGPYEQYF. The CDR3 region has the DNA TGTGCCAGCAGCTCCCGCGGGACAGGTCCCTACGAGCAGTACTTC.

The rearrangement uses TRBV5-4 and TRBJ1-2; D call uncertain. The CDR3 has 15 residues. V lost 2 bases and J 0 bases, leaving 11 bases between the germline ends. The germline V gene encodes CDR1 SGHNT and CDR2 YYREEE (reference sequence). CDR3 region: CASSFAVEANYGYTF. The CDR3 nucleotides read TGTGCCAGCAGCTTTGCAGTCGAAGCTAACTATGGCTACACCTTC.

The chain employs TRBV19 and TRBJ1-1, with TRBD1 as a possible D gene (5 bases). The V gene lost 8 bases and the J gene lost 0 bases, with 10 bases spanning the gap. Germline V gives CDR1 LNHDA, CDR2 SQIVND (reference sequence). The CDR3 covers 13 residues. CDR3 amino acids: CASSGHLNTEAFF. The CDR3 DNA is TGTGCCAGTTCCGGACACCTGAACACTGAAGCTTTCTTT.

The CDR3 is CAIRGTGGSYGYTF. CDR3 DNA sequence: TGTGCCATCAGGGGGACAGGGGGCAGCTATGGCTACACCTTC. The chain uses TRBV10-3 and TRBJ1-2, with 12 bases fitting TRBD1. J gave up 4 bases and V 6 bases, and 3 bases lay outside the gene matches. The germline gives CDR1 ENHRY, CDR2 SYGVKD. The CDR3 totals 14 residues.

The rearrangement uses TRBV6-6 and TRBJ1-1; TRBD1 aligns across 8 bases. The germline V gene encodes CDR1 MNHNY and CDR2 SVGAGI (reference sequence). V was clipped by 6 bases and J by 0 bases; unmatched bases: 3. The CDR3 totals 14 residues. CDR3 protein: CASSRTGLNTEAFF. The CDR3 coding sequence is TGTGCCAGCAGCCGGACAGGGTTGAACACTGAAGCTTTCTTT.

The chain links TRBV19 to TRBJ1-5; D is undetermined. This CDR3 spans 15 amino acids. Germline-derived CDR1 and CDR2 are LNHDA and SQIVND (reference sequence). V was shortened by 11 bases and J by 3 bases, with 20 bases between the two germline ends. CDR3 protein: CASTRTRLINQPQHF. CDR3 in DNA: TGTGCCTCTACCCGGACCAGACTAATCAATCAGCCCCAGCATTTT. The whole variable domain, remainder taken from reference TRBV19 and TRBJ1-5, is DGGITQSPKYLFRKEGQNVTLSCEQNLNHDAMYWYRQDPGQGLRLIYYSQIVNDFQKGDIAEGYSVSREKKESFPLTVTSAQKNPTAFYLCASTRTRLINQPQHFGDGTRLSIL.

This chain links TRBV7-6 with TRBJ1-2, with D tentatively TRBD1 (6 bases). Germline CDR1 and CDR2: SGHVS and FNYEAQ. The V gene lost 1 base and the J gene lost 2 bases, with 11 bases spanning the gap. This CDR3 is 15 amino acids long. The CDR3 sequence is CASSLGTGPNYGYTF. The CDR3 DNA follows: TGTGCCAGCAGCTTAGGTACAGGGCCCAACTATGGCTACACCTTC.

The rearrangement uses TRBV7-3 and TRBJ2-2; maybe TRBD1 (5 bases). The CDR3 extends over 15 amino acids. Trimming pared 5 bases from V and 1 base from J, leaving 11 bases between. Germline V gene lookup returns CDR1 SGHTA and CDR2 FQGTGA. CDR3 region: CASSPQTVNTGELFF. The CDR3 DNA reads as TGTGCCAGCAGCCCCCAGACAGTGAACACCGGGGAGCTGTTTTTT.

The J gene is TRBJ1-5, the V gene TRBV27, with D tentatively TRBD1 (5 bases). V lost 4 bases and J lost 3, with 10 bases in between. This CDR3 is 14 amino acids long. Germline CDR1 is MNHEY and CDR2 is SMNVEV (reference sequence). The CDR3 coding sequence is TGTGCCAGCAGTTGGGGGGGTCACAATCAGCCCCAGCATTTT. This encodes CASSWGGHNQPQHF.

The gene calls are TRBV19 and TRBJ1-2, with D perhaps matching TRBD1 (6 bases). V was trimmed by 4 bases and J by 8 bases, leaving 11 bases between them. The germline V gene encodes CDR1 LNHDA and CDR2 SQIVND (reference sequence). This CDR3 contains 12 residues. The CDR3 is CASSTGVDGYTF. The CDR3 DNA reads as TGTGCCAGTAGTACAGGGGTGGACGGCTACACCTTC.

The gene calls are TRBV7-2 and TRBJ2-5; 7 nucleotides match TRBD2. The J call may be faulty, since TRBJ2-7 better matches the DNA end. The CDR3 consists of 14 residues. The germline V gene has CDR1 SGHTA and CDR2 FQGNSA. DNA for the CDR3: TGTGCCAGCAGCTTTGGAGCGGGGTCCTACGAGCAGTACTTC. Its translation is CASSFGAGSYEQYF.

The rearrangement joins TRBV15 to TRBJ2-2; 8 bases fit TRBD2. CDR1 and CDR2 from the germline V gene are LNHNV and YYDKDF (reference sequence). J lost 3 bases, V lost 1 base, and 7 bases had no gene match. The length of the CDR3 is 17 residues. The DNA for the CDR3 is TGTGCCACCAGCAGAGTTCCCCTAGCGGGCTACACCGGGGAGCTGTTTTTT. This gives the protein CATSRVPLAGYTGELFF.